The 13 T cell receptor beta chains below come from one sample, sequenced in a study of metastatic and nonmetastatic thyroid tumors. TCRdb reanalyzed the PCR reads via MiXCR. The sample lists tens of thousands of clones; 25% to 35% were seen once. All patients reached thyroid surgery having received no treatment beforehand. Sequencing was performed on blood. The source of these receptors is a female donor with papillary thyroid cancer or a benign thyroid nodule (not recorded which). Some clones in this sample may be carry-over from other donors' samples.

V usage is TRBV5-6 and J usage is TRBJ2-7; 9 bases agree with TRBD1. V shed 2 bases and J 5 bases; nucleotides not matched to a gene: 8. This CDR3 has 15 residues. The germline gives CDR1 SGHDT, CDR2 YYEEEE. The CDR3 loop is CASSFWDRVSHEQYF. The CDR3 DNA reads as TGTGCCAGCAGCTTTTGGGACAGGGTTTCTCACGAGCAGTACTTC. Full variable domain (outside the CDR3, taken from reference TRBV5-6 and TRBJ2-7): DAGVTQSPTHLIKTRGQQVTLRCSPKSGHDTVSWYQQALGQGPQFIFQYYEEEERQRGNFPDRFSGHQFPNYSSELNVNALLLGDSALYLCASSFWDRVSHEQYFGPGTRLTVT.

Sample share makes this clone medium-sized. The chain couples TRBV19 to TRBJ1-3; 7 nucleotides line up with TRBD1. V dropped 6 bases and J dropped 0; count of bases not matched to a gene: 5. The germline V gene has CDR1 LNHDA and CDR2 SQIVND (reference sequence). The CDR3 runs 15 residues. The chain's CDR3 is CASRENRGSGNTIYF. The CDR3 nucleotides read TGTGCCAGTAGGGAAAACAGGGGCTCTGGAAACACCATATATTTT. The variable domain in full, completed from reference TRBV19 and TRBJ1-3, reads DGGITQSPKYLFRKEGQNVTLSCEQNLNHDAMYWYRQDPGQGLRLIYYSQIVNDFQKGDIAEGYSVSREKKESFPLTVTSAQKNPTAFYLCASRENRGSGNTIYFGEGSWLTVV.

As concerns this clone: Mismatch with germline at one junction end may stem from a read error. The chain uses TRBV6-5 and TRBJ1-3; tentatively, D is TRBD1 (6 bases). CDR1 is MNHEY, CDR2 SVGAGI, per germline. The CDR3 extends over 14 amino acids. CDR3: CASKFEEGGNTINF. CDR3 sequence (DNA): TGTGCCAGCAAGTTTGAAGAGGGGGGAAACACCATAAATTTT.

This clone was seen many times. This could be a read error, since a much larger clone is one nucleotide away. The genes are TRBV29-1 and TRBJ2-7; perhaps TRBD2 as D (6 bases). Trimming shortened V by 7 bases and J by 6 bases, and 19 bases separated the two germline ends. The germline V gene has CDR1 SQVTM and CDR2 ANQGSEA. This CDR3 is 13 amino acids long. The CDR3 DNA is TGCAGCGCTGGTCTGGGAGGACGTAGCGAGCAGTACTTC. Amino acids: CSAGLGGRSEQYF.

This clone was observed at least ten times. The J gene is TRBJ2-7, the V gene TRBV6-1, with TRBD1 matching over 8 bases. With 6 bases clipped from V and 6 bases from J, the junction kept 7 bases outside the gene matches. Germline loops: CDR1 MNHNS, CDR2 SASEGT. The CDR3 is made up of 13 amino acids. DNA of the CDR3: TGTGCCAGCAGATACGTACAGGGGGGCGAGCAGTACTTC. It specifies CASRYVQGGEQYF.

This CDR3 is CASSLGPQGHAFTDTQYF. For the CDR3, the DNA is TGTGCCAGCAGCTTAGGCCCTCAGGGACATGCCTTCACAGATACGCAGTATTTT. The rearrangement joins TRBV11-1 to TRBJ2-3, with a possible D match to TRBD1 (6 bases). Germline V lookup: CDR1 SGHAT, CDR2 FQDESV (reference sequence). The CDR3 runs 18 residues. Deletions cut 1 base from V and 2 bases from J, with 19 bases between.

In this sample, this clone turned up a few times. The V call is TRBV25-1, the J call TRBJ2-1, with 9 nucleotides matching TRBD2. The CDR3 runs 15 residues. V shed 6 bases and J 9 bases; nucleotides not matched to a gene: 12. Germline V gene lookup returns CDR1 MGHDK and CDR2 SYGVNS. Here the CDR3 reads CASSDIAGESSEQFF. DNA for the CDR3: TGTGCCAGCAGCGACATAGCGGGAGAGAGCAGTGAGCAGTTCTTC.

This clone was picked up many times. The gene calls are TRBV7-2 and TRBJ2-2; D not certain. This CDR3 is 14 amino acids long. From germline, CDR1 is SGHTA and CDR2 FQGNSA. Deletions cut 4 bases from V and 4 bases from J, with 10 bases between. In DNA, the CDR3 is TGTGCCAGCAGCTCGACCTCCTTCACCGGGGAGCTGTTTTTT. It specifies CASSSTSFTGELFF.

This clone came up many times. The V call is TRBV28, the J call TRBJ2-3; a possible D gene is TRBD2 (6 bases). CDR3 length: 15 residues. Looked up from germline, CDR1 is MDHEN and CDR2 is SYDVKM. The V end lost 2 bases, the J end lost 2 bases, and 11 bases lay between the germline ends. In DNA, the CDR3 is TGTGCCAGCAGTTTACTAGCGAGCAACACAGATACGCAGTATTTT. This encodes CASSLLASNTDTQYF. Supplemented by reference TRBV28 and TRBJ2-3, the full variable domain reads DVKVTQSSRYLVKRTGEKVFLECVQDMDHENMFWYRQDPGLGLRLIYFSYDVKMKEKGDIPEGYSVSREKKERFSLILESASTNQTSMYLCASSLLASNTDTQYFGPGTRLTVL.

The CDR3 DNA reads TGTGCCAGCAGCCAGTCAAGCTACAATGAGCAGTTCTTC. Translating gives CASSQSSYNEQFF. The V and J genes are TRBV3-1 and TRBJ2-1; D gene unclear. With 3 bases removed from V and 3 bases from J, the gap between germline ends came to 6 bases. There are 13 residues in the CDR3. Germline CDR1 reads LGHDT; CDR2 reads YNNKEL (reference sequence).

This clone was seen repeatedly, ten times or more. The chain joins TRBV14 to TRBJ2-2; D possibly corresponds to TRBD1 (5 bases). CDR1 and CDR2 (germline): SGHDN, FVKESK. V was shortened by 1 base and J by 4 bases, with 7 bases between the two germline ends. The CDR3 runs to 14 residues. CDR3 protein: CASSQVRATGELFF. DNA of the CDR3: TGTGCCAGCAGCCAAGTCAGGGCCACCGGGGAGCTGTTTTTT.

This clone was observed at least ten times. The chain couples TRBV27 to TRBJ1-3; D is perhaps TRBD1 (5 bases). The CDR3 length is 15 residues. Germline V gene data show CDR1 as MNHEY and CDR2 as SMNVEV (reference sequence). V lost 5 bases, J lost 0 bases, and 11 bases lay in between. CDR3 region: CASSGTAASGNTIYF. CDR3 sequence (DNA): TGTGCCAGCAGTGGGACCGCCGCCTCTGGAAACACCATATATTTT.

V usage is TRBV4-2 and J usage is TRBJ2-7; D is undetermined. The CDR3 spans 14 residues. The V gene's germline CDR1 is LGHNA and CDR2 YNFKEQ. Deletions cut 1 base from V and 4 bases from J, with 11 bases between. The CDR3 DNA is TGTGCCAGCAGCCAAGTAGGCAGAGATTACGAGCAGTACTTC. Translating gives CASSQVGRDYEQYF.